This TCR beta chain was sequenced during a study of blood T cells in healthy people across ages. Regarding the study as a whole: Observed TCR beta diversity showed a strong correlation with the percentage of naive T cells as measured by flow cytometry.

There are a few counts of this clonotype. The antigen is unknown. Trimming left V 0 bases short and J 0 bases short, with 7 bases between. Germline CDR1 MNHEY, CDR2 SVGAGI. The CDR3 length is 15 residues. Donors gave around 10 milliliters of peripheral blood apiece. For the second PCR, which ran for 7 to 11 cycles, a sample-barcoded 5' primer and a J-beta primer mix were used. Tagging of each cDNA molecule was performed by a template-switch adaptor with 12 random nucleotides. Sequencing yielded, for each sample, at least 3 million paired-end reads carrying CDR3. TCRdb re-called the 5' RACE reads with MiXCR, one entry per CDR3 protein. The sample carries about 1.4 million distinct CDR3 sequences, roughly 59% recorded once.

The TCR originated in a man between 18 and 29 years old in good health. The chain carries TRBV6-5 and TRBJ2-3; D may be TRBD2 (5 bases). Input material: blood. CDR3 bases: TGTGCCAGCAGTTACTCAGCTAGCAGCACAGATACGCAGTATTTT. This encodes CASSYSASSTDTQYF.